This TCR beta chain was captured by sequencing in a study of pediatric ulcerative colitis. V was clipped by 4 bases and J by 5 bases; unmatched bases: 11. In germline, CDR1 is SGHRS, CDR2 YFSETQ. The CDR3 spans 15 residues. Sequencing depth was up to 500,000 reads per sample. The method was immunoSEQ multiplex PCR; TCRdb's version includes in-frame clones alone and lacks a portion of them. The table lists roughly 23,000 clones, about two thirds of them singletons. The rectum was sampled with one to two pinch biopsies at colonoscopy. The diagnostic colonoscopy in ulcerative colitis patients preceded any immunosuppressive treatment. General study points: Substantially fewer templates came from a couple of patients' blood samples.

The table lists this clone with a few counts. Its antigen is not known. The chain joins TRBV5-1 to TRBJ2-7; 8 bases are a match to TRBD1. The receptor was isolated from a boy younger than 18 with severe ulcerative colitis. Specimen: gut tissue. CDR3 residues: CASSPDRQGANEQYF. In nucleotides, the CDR3 is TGCGCCAGCAGCCCCGATCGGCAGGGGGCAAACGAGCAGTACTTC.